The T cell receptor (beta chain) under discussion was sequenced for a study of vaccination and CD4 T cells after COVID-19. Study context: Six males and four females constituted the convalescent cohort, two of whom were Hispanic.

With the Oncomine TCR Beta short-read assay, DNA from cultured CD4+ T cells was sequenced. One entry per CDR3 protein results from TCRdb running MiXCR on the PCR reads. This sample yields 11,000 or so distinct CDR3 sequences, of which about 40% are seen a single time; around a third belongs to the top ten. This sample's treatment: roughly 10-day PBMC culture with coronavirus spike peptide pools or control peptides (ViraFEST assay). The germline V and J ends were trimmed by 1 base and 4 bases, with 13 bases remaining between them. Per the germline V gene, CDR1 is MNHNS and CDR2 is SASEGT. This CDR3 contains 15 residues. For this clonotype: Antigen unknown.

Material: CD4+ T cells from blood, cultured in vitro. The chain joins TRBV6-1 to TRBJ1-2; D is ambiguous. The clonotype comes from a human donor who had recovered from COVID-19. This chain's CDR3 is CASSEEGSKSYGYTF. For the CDR3, the DNA is TGTGCCAGCAGTGAAGAAGGGTCAAAGAGCTATGGCTACACCTTC.